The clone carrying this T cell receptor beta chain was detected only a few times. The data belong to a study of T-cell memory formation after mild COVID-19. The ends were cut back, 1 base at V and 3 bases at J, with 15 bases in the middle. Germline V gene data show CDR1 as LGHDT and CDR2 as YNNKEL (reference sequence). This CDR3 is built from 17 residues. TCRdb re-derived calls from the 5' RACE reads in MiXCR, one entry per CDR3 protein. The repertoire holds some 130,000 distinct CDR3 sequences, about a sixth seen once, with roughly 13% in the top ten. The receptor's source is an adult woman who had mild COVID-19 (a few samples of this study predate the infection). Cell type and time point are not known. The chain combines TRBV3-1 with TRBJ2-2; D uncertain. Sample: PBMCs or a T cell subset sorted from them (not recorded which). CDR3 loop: CASSQVSRGSYTGELFF. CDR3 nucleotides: TGTGCCAGCAGCCAAGTAAGTCGCGGCAGTTACACCGGGGAGCTGTTTTTT.